The rows below give T cell receptor beta chains drawn from one sample of a study of CD8+ T cells in alopecia areata. Only in-frame clones appear in the TCRdb table, and some are missing; sequencing was by immunoSEQ multiplex PCR. Of some 240,000 clones in the sample, 50% to 70% were seen once. Sequencing used CD4+ T cells sorted from blood, obtained at week 0. These receptors were taken from a human donor with alopecia areata. CDR3s include the opening cysteine and the closing phenylalanine or tryptophan. A D gene is named only where the DNA matches it firmly. Expanded clones are given a class, and other clones once, few, many or no size at all.

v_call,j_call,d_call,clone_size,cdr3_nt,cdr3_aa
TRBV5-4,TRBJ2-1,TRBD1,-,TGTGCCAGCAGCGGACGACAGGGGAGCCGCGGAAACAATGAGCAGTTCTTC,CASSGRQGSRGNNEQFF
TRBV11-2,TRBJ1-1,-,few,TGTGCCAGCAGCCCCTTTTTATCCGGGCCTGAAGCTTTCTTT,CASSPFLSGPEAFF
TRBV5-1,TRBJ1-2,TRBD1,-,TGCGCCAGCAGCTTCGACAGGGCCGGTGGCTACACCTTC,CASSFDRAGGYTF
TRBV5-6,TRBJ2-7,-,-,TGTGCCAGCAGCTTGGAAAATCGGGACAACTACGAGCAGTACTTC,CASSLENRDNYEQYF
TRBV30,TRBJ1-5,-,-,TGTGCCTGGAGTGAAGGTGGTACCGGGGGCTGGCAGCCCCAGCATTTT,CAWSEGGTGGWQPQHF
TRBV4-1,TRBJ2-1,TRBD2,-,TGCGCCAGCAGCCGGGGACTAGCGGGAGGGTCTAATAGGAATGAGCAGTTCTTC,CASSRGLAGGSNRNEQFF
TRBV5-1,TRBJ2-2,-,-,TGCGCCAGCAGCTTGGCCAGGGACTCGAACACCGGGGAGCTGTTTTTT,CASSLARDSNTGELFF
TRBV12-5,TRBJ1-2,-,-,TGTGCTAGTGGTTTAGGAGAGCTTGACGGGGATAAAAACTATGGCTACACCTTC,CASGLGELDGDKNYGYTF
TRBV11-2,TRBJ2-3,-,-,TGTGCCAGCAGCCCCCAAGGGGATACGCAGTATTTT,CASSPQGDTQYF
TRBV27,TRBJ2-5,-,-,TGTGCCAGCAGTAACCCCCAAGAGACCCAGTACTTC,CASSNPQETQYF
TRBV9,TRBJ2-1,TRBD2,-,TGTGCCAGCAGCGTAACAGCGGGAGGTGTGGATGAGCAGTTCTTC,CASSVTAGGVDEQFF
TRBV5-1,TRBJ2-7,TRBD2,-,TGCGCCAGCAGCTTGGCTAGCGGGAGCTACGAGCAGTACTTC,CASSLASGSYEQYF
TRBV10-1,TRBJ2-3,-,-,TGCGCCAGCAGTCCTTCCACAGATACGCAGTATTTT,CASSPSTDTQYF
TRBV5-6,TRBJ2-5,-,-,TGTGCCAGCAGCCTTGATATAGGGGAGACCCAGTACTTC,CASSLDIGETQYF
TRBV12-5,TRBJ2-6,TRBD1,-,TGTGCTAGTGGTCTACTAACAGGGGGCCCGTCAGGGGCCAACGTCCTGACTTTC,CASGLLTGGPSGANVLTF
TRBV7-9,TRBJ2-3,-,-,TGTGCCAGCAGCTTGGGGCGGGCGACAGATACGCAGTATTTT,CASSLGRATDTQYF
TRBV2,TRBJ2-5,TRBD1,-,TGTGCCAGCAGTGCGGACAGGGGGCGCGGGGAGACCCAGTACTTC,CASSADRGRGETQYF
TRBV5-4,TRBJ2-6,-,-,TGTGCCAGCATGACGGACGGCTCTGGGGCCAACGTCCTGACTTTC,CASMTDGSGANVLTF
TRBV30,TRBJ2-2,-,-,TGTGCCTCTTCAACGCCTTCGGGGGCGAACACCGGGGAGCTGTTTTTT,CASSTPSGANTGELFF
TRBV4-1,TRBJ2-2,-,once,TGCGCCAGCAGCCACACCCCCTTTAGAAACACCGGGGAGCTGTTTTTT,CASSHTPFRNTGELFF
TRBV5-1,TRBJ2-1,-,many,TGCGCCAGCAGCTTGTGGGCGGTCGCCTACAATGAGCAGTTCTTC,CASSLWAVAYNEQFF
TRBV9,TRBJ2-3,TRBD2,-,TGTGCCAGCAGCGCCCTGGGACTAGCGGGGGGGATTATTGATACGCAGTATTTT,CASSALGLAGGIIDTQYF
TRBV4-1,TRBJ2-7,-,-,TGCGCCAGCAGCCAAGTCCCCGACAGGAGATACGAGCAGTACTTC,CASSQVPDRRYEQYF
TRBV29-1,TRBJ1-1,TRBD1,few,TGCAGCGTTGTATTACAGGGGGCGAACACTGAAGCTTTCTTT,CSVVLQGANTEAFF
TRBV29-1,TRBJ1-2,-,-,TGCAGCCCCACTAACCGGGACACCTATGGCTACACCTTC,CSPTNRDTYGYTF
TRBV10-3,TRBJ2-7,TRBD2,-,TGTGCCATCAGTCCTCTTGGGGTAGCGGGGGGGCGAGAGCAGTACTTC,CAISPLGVAGGREQYF
TRBV27,TRBJ2-7,-,-,TGTGCCAGCAGTGGGCGGACAGGACTATACGAGCAGTACTTC,CASSGRTGLYEQYF
TRBV30,TRBJ2-1,TRBD1,-,TGTGCCTGGGGGACAGGGAGTGGGGGCAATGAGCAGTTCTTC,CAWGTGSGGNEQFF
TRBV2,TRBJ2-3,TRBD2,-,TGTGCCAGCAGTGGGACTAGCGGGGGGCCAGATACGCAGTATTTT,CASSGTSGGPDTQYF
TRBV9,TRBJ2-1,TRBD2,-,TGTGCCAGCAGCGCAGGCCCGGGACTAGCGGGAGCCAATGAGCAGTTCTTC,CASSAGPGLAGANEQFF
TRBV5-1,TRBJ2-3,-,-,TGCGCCAGCAGCTTGGCGGCAGTGCCAGATACGCAGTATTTT,CASSLAAVPDTQYF
TRBV7-9,TRBJ1-2,-,once,TGTGCCAGCAGCTTAGGACAGTTATATGGCTACACCTTC,CASSLGQLYGYTF
TRBV7-2,TRBJ2-1,TRBD2,-,TGTGCCAGCAGCTGGGTGGGAGGGCCCAATGAGCAGTTCTTC,CASSWVGGPNEQFF
TRBV6-5,TRBJ2-1,-,few,TGTGCCAGCAGCCCCGAACGCGCCGGGTACAATGAGCAGTTCTTC,CASSPERAGYNEQFF
TRBV7-6,TRBJ2-6,-,once,TGTGCCAGCAGATCCCCGTGGGGCTCTGGGGCCAACGTCCTGACTTTC,CASRSPWGSGANVLTF
TRBV4-2,TRBJ2-7,-,-,TGTGCCAGCAGCCGCGGATCCGGGACGCAGAGCTCCTACGAGCAGTACTTC,CASSRGSGTQSSYEQYF
TRBV7-9,TRBJ1-5,-,-,TGTGCCAGCAGCTTAGACGGGGGTCAGCCCCAGCATTTT,CASSLDGGQPQHF
TRBV5-1,TRBJ2-2,TRBD1,-,TGCGCCAGCAGCTTCGGGACAGGGTCCGGGGAGCTGTTTTTT,CASSFGTGSGELFF
TRBV30,TRBJ1-5,TRBD1,-,TGTGCCTGGAGAGCGACAGGGGGTAATGCCCAGCATTTT,CAWRATGGNAQHF
TRBV7-9,TRBJ2-5,-,few,TGTGCCAGCAGCTCCGGACAAGTGGGAGTGGGGGAGACCCAGTACTTC,CASSSGQVGVGETQYF
TRBV4-1,TRBJ1-2,-,-,TGCGCCAGCAGCCAAGAGGTCGCCTTTTATGGCTACACCTTC,CASSQEVAFYGYTF
TRBV6-1,TRBJ1-1,-,-,TGTGCCAGCAGAAGACAAGTGAACACTGAAGCTTTCTTT,CASRRQVNTEAFF